Following are 29 T cell receptor beta chains from one sample sequenced in a study of control samples from healthy donors and cancer patients. Sequenced by immunoSEQ multiplex PCR; TCRdb stores in-frame clones only, minus some. The sample contains roughly 100,000 clones, about 89% of which appear only once. Input material: PBMCs. These TCRs come from a man between 60 and 70 years old with lung cancer.

The chain recombines TRBV3-1 (or the pseudogene TRBV3-2) with TRBJ1-6; D gene ambiguous. The V and J ends lost 4 bases and 0 bases respectively, with 10 bases between them. The CDR3 contains 16 residues. Germline lookup yields CDR1 LGHDT and CDR2 YNNKEL (reference sequence). In DNA, the CDR3 is TGTGCCAGCAGCCCCCGAAAAGGCTCCTATAATTCACCCCTCCACTTT. It encodes CASSPRKGSYNSPLHF.

The V call is TRBV6-2 or TRBV6-3, the J call TRBJ1-5, with 10 bases aligning to TRBD1. V lost 9 bases, J lost 7 bases, and 12 bases stayed unmatched. In germline, CDR1 is MNHEY, CDR2 SVGEGT. This CDR3 has 15 amino acids. CDR3: CASSSPGQGKQPQHF. The CDR3 DNA reads as TGTGCCAGTAGCTCACCGGGACAGGGGAAACAGCCCCAGCATTTT.

This chain links TRBV6-2 or TRBV6-3 with TRBJ2-7, with D hard to call. CDR1 is MNHEY, CDR2 SVGEGT, per germline. Trimming removed 0 bases from V and 0 bases from J, with 6 bases in between. This CDR3 region has 14 residues. CDR3 loop: CASSYSVSSYEQYV. CDR3 bases: TGTGCCAGCAGTTACTCCGTCAGCTCCTACGAGCAGTACGTC.

The CDR3 nucleotides read TGTGCTAGTGGTTTAGGGTTCTACTCGACAGGGGGAACAAACTATGGCTACACCTTC. The encoded protein is CASGLGFYSTGGTNYGYTF. This chain uses TRBV12-5 with TRBJ1-2; TRBD1 matches at 9 bases. The CDR3 loop spans 19 amino acids. The ends lost 3 bases at V and 2 bases at J; junction bases unmatched: 16. Germline loops: CDR1 LGHNT, CDR2 FRNRAP.

This clone was observed a few times. The chain recombines TRBV2 with TRBJ2-1, with D tentatively TRBD2 (5 bases). V dropped 2 bases and J dropped 4 bases, with 9 bases sitting between them. In germline, CDR1 is SNHLY, CDR2 FYNNEI. CDR3 length: 14 amino acids. In DNA form, the CDR3 reads TGTGCCAGCAGTGAATTCGAGGGTTACAATGAGCAGTTCTTC. Translated: CASSEFEGYNEQFF. The full variable domain, rest sourced from reference TRBV2 and TRBJ2-1, is EPEVTQTPSHQVTQMGQEVILRCVPISNHLYFYWYRQILGQKVEFLVSFYNNEISEKSEIFDDQFSVERPDGSNFTLKIRSTKLEDSAMYFCASSEFEGYNEQFFGPGTRLTVL.

This sequence joins TRBV5-8 and TRBJ2-5, with a weak D call TRBD1 (6 bases). This CDR3 has 15 amino acids. CDR1 and CDR2 (germline): SGHTS, YDEGEE. The V end lost 0 bases, the J end lost 5 bases, and 14 bases lay between the germline ends. This chain's CDR3 is CASSLGKQGPETQYF. CDR3 nucleotide sequence: TGTGCCAGCAGCTTGGGAAAACAGGGTCCCGAGACCCAGTACTTC.

In this sample, this clone turned up once. The DNA of the CDR3 is TGTGCGGGGGGGAGGGGGATCCAAGAGACCCAGTACTTC. Protein product: CAGGRGIQETQYF. The V gene is TRBV7-9, the J gene TRBJ2-5; possible D gene TRBD2, 7 bases. The CDR3 runs 13 residues. CDR1 and CDR2 from the germline V gene are SEHNR and FQNEAQ (reference sequence).

For this clone: The identical CDR3 is also encoded by other nucleotide sequences in the sample. J is TRBJ1-5 and V is TRBV7-9, with TRBD1 as a possible D gene (5 bases). This CDR3 contains 15 residues. V was cut by 3 bases and J by 4 bases, with 13 bases left in between. The germline V gene has CDR1 SEHNR and CDR2 FQNEAQ (reference sequence). CDR3 nucleotides: TGTGCCAGCAGCTTGGGGACTGGAGCTAATCAGCCCCAGCATTTT. Amino acids: CASSLGTGANQPQHF.

The chain has TRBV18 and TRBJ2-7; 7 bases are a match to TRBD1. Trimming at V came to 6 bases and at J to 3 bases, leaving 8 bases not matched to a gene. The germline V gene encodes CDR1 KGHSH and CDR2 LQKENI. This CDR3 comprises 14 residues. The CDR3, as DNA: TGTGCCAGCTCTCCGGGACAGATATTCTACGAGCAGTACTTC. Its translation: CASSPGQIFYEQYF.

This clone was counted a single time. The chain has TRBV5-6 and TRBJ2-7, with a tentative D call TRBD2 (6 bases). Trimming took off 4 bases at V and 0 bases at J, with 17 bases between the two ends. CDR1 SGHDT and CDR2 YYEEEE come from the germline V gene. The CDR3 sequence is 16 residues long. As DNA, the CDR3 is TGTGCCAGCAGCCCCCGGTCTAGCGAGAGCTCCTACGAGCAGTACGTC. Amino acids: CASSPRSSESSYEQYV.

The chain recombines TRBV27 with TRBJ2-5; 7 bases align to TRBD1. Germline loops: CDR1 MNHEY, CDR2 SMNVEV (reference sequence). The CDR3 contains 15 residues. The V and J ends lost 5 bases and 0 bases, in that order; junction bases with no gene match: 6. Here the CDR3 DNA reads TGTGCCAGCAGTGTAACAGGGGAGTACCAAGAGACCCAGTACTTC. Amino acid sequence: CASSVTGEYQETQYF.

The V gene is TRBV6-5, the J gene TRBJ1-1; perhaps TRBD1 as D (6 bases). This CDR3 comprises 13 residues. The V gene lost 7 bases and the J gene lost 1 base, with 10 bases spanning the gap. Per the germline V gene, CDR1 is MNHEY and CDR2 is SVGAGI. As DNA, the CDR3 is TGTGCCAGCAACACACAGGGGAACACTGAAGCTTTCTTT. Translation: CASNTQGNTEAFF.

V is TRBV6-1 and J is TRBJ2-4, with 11 bases identical to TRBD1. The germline gives CDR1 MNHNS, CDR2 SASEGT. The CDR3 has 16 amino acids. Trimming took 4 bases from V and 5 from J; bases not matched to a gene: 7. The CDR3 nucleotides are TGTGCCAGCAGTGCCGGGACAGGGGGAGGGGAAAACATTCAGTACTTC. Translation: CASSAGTGGGENIQYF.

V usage is TRBV7-2 and J usage is TRBJ2-5, with TRBD2 as a possible D gene (6 bases). V shed 2 bases and J shed 0 bases, with 13 bases lying between them. Germline values: CDR1 SGHTA, CDR2 FQGNSA. The CDR3 loop spans 16 amino acids. The CDR3 DNA follows: TGTGCCAGCAGCTTATACGGGGGACTGTACCAAGAGACCCAGTACTTC. Its protein is CASSLYGGLYQETQYF.

The V call is TRBV6-5, the J call TRBJ1-2, with 10 bases lining up with TRBD1. Germline CDR1 reads MNHEY; CDR2 reads SVGAGI. The CDR3 is made up of 13 amino acids. Unmatched junction bases numbered 4, after V lost 7 bases and J lost 5 bases. The DNA of the CDR3 is TGTGCCAGCAATCCGGGACAGGGGTATGGCTACACCTTC. As protein: CASNPGQGYGYTF.

The sample holds one count of this clone. V and J are TRBV7-9 and TRBJ2-7; 10 bases are a match to TRBD2. The trim removed 4 bases at V and 2 bases at J, leaving 8 bases unmatched. CDR3 size: 16 residues. The germline V gene encodes CDR1 SEHNR and CDR2 FQNEAQ (reference sequence). CDR3 protein: CASSSKAGGPPYEQYF. DNA for the CDR3: TGTGCCAGCAGCTCAAAAGCGGGGGGGCCCCCCTACGAGCAGTACTTC.

The rearrangement links TRBV6-5 to TRBJ2-3; 7 nucleotides line up with TRBD1. Looked up from germline, CDR1 is MNHEY and CDR2 is SVGAGI. The CDR3 has 13 residues. V was clipped by 6 bases and J by 5 bases; unmatched bases: 5. CDR3: CASSRRTGDTQYF. The CDR3 coding sequence is TGTGCCAGCAGCCGACGGACAGGAGATACGCAGTATTTT.

J is TRBJ2-2 and V is TRBV5-4; 10 bases map to TRBD2. The junction had 5 bases not matched to a gene; V was cut back by 1 base and J by 5 bases. The germline V gene has CDR1 SGHNT and CDR2 YYREEE (reference sequence). The CDR3 is 16 residues long. CDR3 DNA: TGTGCCAGCAGCTTGCAGAGCGGGGGGGCGACCGGGGAGCTGTTTTTT. Amino acid sequence: CASSLQSGGATGELFF.

J is TRBJ2-4 and V is TRBV30; D possibly uses TRBD1 or TRBD2 (5 bases each). This CDR3 has 19 amino acids. V shed 1 base and J shed 0 bases, with 22 bases lying between them. Germline-derived CDR1 and CDR2 are GTSNPN and SVGIG (reference sequence). In nucleotides, the CDR3 is TGTGCCTGGAGTGACAGGCCTGGGACCCGAAACTTAGCCAAAAACATTCAGTACTTC. Encoded protein: CAWSDRPGTRNLAKNIQYF.

With respect to this clone: The sample contains more than one DNA sequence encoding this CDR3. The chain recombines TRBV6-6 with TRBJ1-1; no firm D call. Germline V gene data show CDR1 as MNHNY and CDR2 as SVGAGI (reference sequence). With 0 bases removed from V and 3 bases from J, the gap between germline ends came to 8 bases. The CDR3 is 14 residues long. CDR3 DNA: TGTGCCAGCAGTTACTCGGGCGGTTACACTGAAGCTTTCTTT. Amino acids: CASSYSGGYTEAFF.

This chain connects TRBV6-1 to TRBJ2-5; a weak D match, TRBD1 (6 bases). Trimming cost V 1 base and J 3 bases, with 12 bases left between them. The CDR3 extends over 15 amino acids. Germline CDR1 MNHNS, CDR2 SASEGT. CDR3 bases: TGTGCCAGCAGTGAAGTGCCAGGGGCAGAAGAGACCCAGTACTTC. Translating it yields CASSEVPGAEETQYF.

This chain links TRBV30 with TRBJ1-2; tentatively, D is TRBD1 (5 bases). V lost 3 bases and J lost 3, with 20 bases in between. The CDR3 is made up of 16 amino acids. Germline-derived CDR1 and CDR2 are GTSNPN and SVGIG (reference sequence). CDR3 coding DNA: TGTGCCTGGAGCGCAGGGCAACCTCCTTGGGACTATGGCTACACCTTC. It specifies CAWSAGQPPWDYGYTF.

This clone was counted only a few times. CDR3 DNA sequence: TGCAGCGTTGCGCCGACGGTCAATTCACCCCTCCACTTT. Translating it yields CSVAPTVNSPLHF. The gene calls are TRBV29-1 and TRBJ1-6; D not resolved. Germline CDR1 SQVTM, CDR2 ANQGSEA. This CDR3 contains 13 residues. The V end was cut by 4 bases, the J end by 7 bases, with 11 bases between.

CDR3 bases: TGTGCCAGCAGCGCCGGACAAGCTAGTCAGCCCCAGCATTTT. As protein: CASSAGQASQPQHF. This chain uses TRBV9 with TRBJ1-5; perhaps TRBD1 as D (5 bases). The CDR3 runs to 14 residues. The V and J ends lost 3 bases and 6 bases respectively, with 13 bases between them. Germline assignment: CDR1 SGDLS and CDR2 YYNGEE.

The genes are TRBV3-1 (or the pseudogene TRBV3-2) and TRBJ2-5; tentatively, D is TRBD2 (7 bases). V lost 3 bases, J lost 4 bases, and 12 bases lay in between. CDR3 length equals 14 residues. Germline CDR1 and CDR2: LGHDT and YNNKEL (reference sequence). The CDR3 DNA follows: TGTGCCAGCAGCCAGGGCGGGGGCGGAGAGACCCAGTACTTC. Translation: CASSQGGGGETQYF.

The chain uses TRBV4-2 and TRBJ2-4, with 9 bases lining up with TRBD1. The V and J ends lost 4 bases and 8 bases, in that order; junction bases with no gene match: 6. This CDR3 is 14 amino acids long. The germline CDR1 and CDR2 sequences are LGHNA and YNFKEQ. This chain's CDR3 is CASSPTGGRDIQYF. In DNA, the CDR3 is TGTGCCAGCAGCCCAACAGGGGGCAGAGACATTCAGTACTTC.

In its sample, this clone was seen many times. The chain employs TRBV3-1 (or the pseudogene TRBV3-2) and TRBJ2-3; 11 bases map to TRBD2. Germline V CDR1 and CDR2: LGHDT, YNNKEL (reference sequence). This CDR3 is built from 15 residues. J was trimmed by 3 bases and V by 5 bases; bases with no gene match: 4. CDR3 coding DNA: TGTGCCAGCAGCTTCCTAGCGGGGGGAACAGATACGCAGTATTTT. Protein: CASSFLAGGTDTQYF.

This chain uses TRBV27 with TRBJ1-2; no clear D gene. This CDR3 region has 14 residues. Germline V gives CDR1 MNHEY, CDR2 SMNVEV (reference sequence). The germline V and J ends were trimmed by 5 bases and 3 bases, with 13 bases remaining between them. The CDR3 nucleotides are TGTGCCAGCAGTCCCGCAGAGGGTTACTATGGCTACACCTTC. Translation gives CASSPAEGYYGYTF.

The count of this clone is one. The chain links TRBV15 to TRBJ1-1; TRBD1 might be the D (6 bases). Trimming left V 0 bases short and J 6 bases short, with 11 bases between. The CDR3 is made up of 14 amino acids. The germline V gene has CDR1 LNHNV and CDR2 YYDKDF (reference sequence). The DNA for the CDR3 is TGTGCCACCAGCAGAGATCTGGACAGCCCTGAAGCTTTCTTT. Translated, it gives CATSRDLDSPEAFF. The full variable domain, with the rest looked up from reference TRBV15 and TRBJ1-1, is DAMVIQNPRYQVTQFGKPVTLSCSQTLNHNVMYWYQQKSSQAPKLLFHYYDKDFNNEADTPDNFQSRRPNTSFCFLDIRSPGLGDTAMYLCATSRDLDSPEAFFGQGTRLTVV.